This TCR beta chain stems from a study of blood T cell repertoires in COVID-19 (dated by TCRdb to 2020 to 2022). The study in broad terms: Samples covering the acute and convalescent phases of COVID-19 were provided by collaborators in the United States, Italy and Spain. The repertoires were made available in a free public database intended to serve as a resource for research on the immune response to SARS-CoV-2. The dataset comprised deeply sampled blood TCRbeta repertoires from subjects exposed to, actively infected with, or recovered from COVID-19. Sample metadata almost always included a de-identified subject ID, COVID-19 status, age in years and sex. Samples were obtained from the ongoing ImmuneRACE study (first 160 participants) and from 950 to 1,500 subjects provided by 6 global collaborators. The prospective study material was composed of cDNA or gDNA derived from T cells, B-cell-depleted T cells, or PBMCs. Where available, HLA class I and class II types were taken from metadata supplied by the sample provider and were not determined by assay-based typing. Summary of the overall study and its limitations: The quantity of clinical and demographic metadata differed by source and by participant and was supplied without curation.

Samples from volunteer blood donors who had recovered from COVID-19 were contributed by a second Seattle source. Each collaborating institution followed its own protocols to collect whole blood in K2EDTA tubes. For TCRbeta analysis, collaborators shipped samples as frozen whole blood, isolated PBMCs, or DNA extracted from either of those sample types. Of note for this clone: It lacks a known antigen. Base-call qualities are not available, and no considerably larger clone is one nucleotide away.

The cysteine opens and the phenylalanine closes a CDR3 of 15 amino acids. Only the CDR3 region is kept as DNA, spanning 45 bases read in frame from base 1. The germline V gene gives CDR1 as SGDLS and CDR2 as YYNGEE. For this chain, trimming is 0 bases at the V end and 5 bases at the J end, and the number of junction bases without a gene match is 5. The immunoSEQ Assay, a bias-controlled multiplex PCR, was used to amplify TCRbeta CDR3 regions from genomic DNA. Turning to the authors' computational methods: Within the assay, amplification of reference gene primers was used to estimate how many nucleated cells each sample contained. Sequence reads were collapsed and filtered to measure the absolute abundance of every unique TCRbeta CDR3 rearrangement. For each sample, productive Simpson clonality was calculated as the square root of Simpson's diversity index over productive rearrangements. TCRdb mirrors the immuneACCESS table, restricted to in-frame sequences. Some clones are absent from its copies; in checked studies, under half trace to an unresolved V gene, and the reason for the others is unknown. V, J and clone size were drawn from that table, and D and trimming were deduced from the DNA. The sample table shows 140,000 or so clones, and 75% to 90% are seen once. Approximately 3.6% of the sample lies in the top ten.

The rearranged chain carries TRBV9 and TRBJ2-7; 10 bases in between match TRBD2. The source of this sequence is a man between 65 and 85 years old who had recovered from COVID-19. The sequenced sample consisted of peripheral blood. The bases read TGTGCCAGCAGCGTAGCTAGCGGGAGAGGCGACGAGCAGTACTTC. Translated, this gives CASSVASGRGDEQYF.